The sequence of this TCR beta chain was determined in a study of regulatory T cells in long-lasting Graves disease. General observations from the study: Investigators studied peripheral blood only, not thyroid tissue.

Library construction for TCR beta used iRepertoire HTBI primers and Arm-PCR of CDR3 regions. TCRdb re-called the multiplex PCR reads with MiXCR, one entry per CDR3 protein. The sample includes roughly 560,000 distinct CDR3 sequences, more than 10% seen only once; the top ten take about 8.3%. This clonotype was counted ten times or more. Its antigen is not known. The time point is: newly diagnosed GD, antithyroid drugs for less than 3 months. There was RNA extracted from PBMCs, and the TCR library was made from it. This same sample was also part of a study on T cells in Graves' hyperthyroidism and ophthalmopathy.

The clonotype comes from a woman in her thirties with Graves disease. The sample consisted of peripheral blood mononuclear cells (PBMCs), taken at new diagnosis, from a patient treated with antithyroid drugs.

The CDR3 bases are TGTGCCACCACGACTAGCGGGAGCCCCGAGCAGTACTTC. Its translation: CATTTSGSPEQYF. The J gene is TRBJ2-7, the V gene TRBV27, with 12 positions matching TRBD2. The CDR3 is 13 residues long. Germline V gene data show CDR1 as MNHEY and CDR2 as SMNVEV (reference sequence). With 10 bases clipped from V and 6 bases from J, the junction kept 7 bases outside the gene matches.